A single TCR beta chain is shown here with its context. What it binds is not known. This record belongs to a study of stem cell transplantation in POMP-related autoinflammatory disease. Germline V gene sequence: CDR1 SGHNT, CDR2 YYREEE (reference sequence). The V gene lost 2 bases and the J gene lost 6 bases, with 12 bases spanning the gap. This CDR3 spans 14 amino acids. The data were produced by immunoSEQ multiplex PCR, yet TCRdb's version contains in-frame clones alone and is incomplete. Counted here are some 9,200 clones, roughly 90% occurring once; the ten biggest clones make up more than 2.5%. Study-level results: In patients with PRAID, every analyzed T-cell subset tended to show lower diversity and higher clonality. Unique TRB V-J gene pairings were limited in number in patients with PRAID.

This receptor was taken from a human donor with POMP-related autoinflammation and immune dysregulation (PRAID). The sample in question was CD8+ T cells from PBMCs, obtained before stem cell transplantation. This chain uses TRBV5-4 with TRBJ1-3, with D possibly being TRBD1 (6 bases). CDR3 sequence reads: CASSFLGGANTIYF. DNA of the CDR3: TGTGCCAGCAGCTTTCTAGGGGGAGCAAACACCATATATTTT.